These 21 T cell receptor beta chains came from one sample sequenced in a study of blood T cell repertoires in COVID-19. Some clones are missing from TCRdb's copy, which holds only in-frame ones; the method was immunoSEQ multiplex PCR. The sample contains approximately 140,000 clones, approximately 85% of which appear only once. Sequenced material: peripheral blood. These TCRs come from a woman aged 60 to 75 with COVID-19, enrolled during active disease.

The gene calls are TRBV10-2 and TRBJ2-7; 8 bases match TRBD1. V gave up 1 base and J gave up 5 bases; unmatched junction bases: 7. Germline V lookup: CDR1 WSHSY, CDR2 SAAADI. The CDR3 is 15 residues long. CDR3 region: CASSELTGARDEQYF. The CDR3 DNA sequence: TGCGCCAGCAGTGAGTTGACAGGGGCGAGAGACGAGCAGTACTTC.

This chain links TRBV7-9 with TRBJ2-1, with TRBD2 matching over 10 bases. This CDR3 contains 17 residues. V shed 1 base, J shed 7 bases, and the junction held 10 bases outside the gene matches. The germline CDR1 and CDR2 sequences are SEHNR and FQNEAQ (reference sequence). The CDR3: CASSLGEERGGRNEQFF. DNA for the CDR3: TGTGCCAGCAGCTTAGGGGAAGAGCGGGGGGGCCGGAATGAGCAGTTCTTC. Together with reference TRBV7-9 and TRBJ2-1, the CDR3 gives the full variable domain: DTGVSQNPRHKITKRGQNVTFRCDPISEHNRLYWYRQTLGQGPEFLTYFQNEAQLEKSRLLSDRFSAERPKGSFSTLEIQRTEQGDSAMYLCASSLGEERGGRNEQFFGPGTRLTVL.

J is TRBJ1-6 and V is TRBV5-6, with a weak D call TRBD1 (5 bases). Trimming removed 4 bases at V and 2 bases at J, with 13 bases between. The germline CDR1 and CDR2 sequences are SGHDT and YYEEEE. The CDR3 loop spans 16 amino acids. The CDR3 DNA reads TGTGCCAGCAGCCTTCCTGGGGCACCCTATAATTCACCCCTCCACTTT. Translated: CASSLPGAPYNSPLHF.

The chain links TRBV2 to TRBJ1-5; D is ambiguous. Germline V gives CDR1 SNHLY, CDR2 FYNNEI. This CDR3 contains 13 residues. The V gene lost 7 bases and the J gene lost 5 bases, with 12 bases spanning the gap. CDR3 amino acids: CASITDYHQPQHF. The CDR3 DNA reads TGTGCCAGCATTACGGACTACCATCAGCCCCAGCATTTT.

This chain links TRBV30 with TRBJ1-5, with a tentative D call TRBD1 (6 bases). V lost 2 bases to trimming and J lost 3 bases, with 14 bases between them. This CDR3 has 15 amino acids. Germline V gives CDR1 GTSNPN, CDR2 SVGIG (reference sequence). CDR3 DNA sequence: TGTGCCTGGAGTCCTGGACAGTGGAACAATCAGCCCCAGCATTTT. Its protein product is CAWSPGQWNNQPQHF.

The DNA for the CDR3 is TGCGCCAGCAGCTTGCCAGGGGAAGAGACCCAGTACTTC. Translated: CASSLPGEETQYF. The chain recombines TRBV5-1 with TRBJ2-5; tentatively, D is TRBD1 (6 bases). Germline V gene data show CDR1 as SGHRS and CDR2 as YFSETQ. Trimming removed 1 base from V and 3 bases from J, with 7 bases in between. CDR3 length: 13 amino acids.

This rearrangement joins TRBV6-2 or TRBV6-3 to TRBJ2-7; possibly TRBD1 for D (5 bases). The CDR3 consists of 14 residues. CDR1 is MNHEY, CDR2 SVGEGT, per germline. The germline V and J ends were trimmed by 2 bases and 3 bases, with 11 bases remaining between them. CDR3 loop: CASSYQGRDYEQYF. The CDR3, as DNA: TGTGCCAGCAGTTACCAAGGCAGGGACTACGAGCAGTACTTC.

The chain joins TRBV7-6 to TRBJ2-1; 8 nucleotides match TRBD2. The CDR3 runs 16 residues. The germline V gene has CDR1 SGHVS and CDR2 FNYEAQ. V dropped 1 base and J dropped 3; count of bases not matched to a gene: 5. The CDR3 reads CASSLVRGDYYNEQFF. Written as DNA, the CDR3 is TGTGCCAGCAGCTTAGTGCGGGGGGATTACTACAATGAGCAGTTCTTC.

This clone appeared a few times. This rearrangement joins TRBV4-1 to TRBJ1-5, with D uncertain. Trimming removed 0 bases at V and 5 bases at J, with 5 bases between. The germline V gene has CDR1 MGHRA and CDR2 YSYEKL. This CDR3 region has 13 residues. CDR3 sequence (DNA): TGCGCCAGCAGCCAAGATCTTCATCAGCCCCAGCATTTT. Protein: CASSQDLHQPQHF.

This rearrangement joins TRBV19 to TRBJ2-5, with 7 bases aligning to TRBD1. V lost 4 bases, J lost 3 bases, and 5 bases stayed unmatched. The CDR3 sequence is 14 residues long. The germline gives CDR1 LNHDA, CDR2 SQIVND (reference sequence). CDR3: CASSTTGVEETQYF. DNA of the CDR3: TGTGCCAGTAGTACTACAGGGGTCGAAGAGACCCAGTACTTC.

The rearrangement links TRBV1 to TRBJ2-5; the table names TRBD2, a call not compared with the DNA. TRBV1 is a pseudogene. This CDR3 contains 14 residues. This CDR3 is CTSSQDRLTSAQYF. In DNA form, the CDR3 reads TGCACCAGCAGCCAAGACCGTTTGACTAGCGCCCAGTACTTC.

This clone was observed a single time. The J gene is TRBJ1-2, the V gene TRBV6-6; tentative D call: TRBD1 (5 bases). This CDR3 has 13 residues. Germline values: CDR1 MNHNY, CDR2 SVGAGI (reference sequence). The V gene lost 8 bases and the J gene lost 2 bases, with 12 bases spanning the gap. CDR3 amino acids: CASAPGKNYGYTF. CDR3 DNA sequence: TGTGCCAGCGCCCCAGGGAAGAACTATGGCTACACCTTC.

The genes are TRBV2 and TRBJ1-2; D remains ambiguous. Germline V CDR1 and CDR2: SNHLY, FYNNEI. The CDR3 runs 14 residues. V dropped 6 bases and J dropped 4 bases, with 15 bases sitting between them. The CDR3 reads CASRKDTTLYGYTF. The DNA for the CDR3 is TGTGCCAGCAGGAAAGACACGACCCTCTATGGCTACACCTTC.

The V call is TRBV29-1, the J call TRBJ2-3; 7 bases match TRBD1. Per the germline V gene, CDR1 is SQVTM and CDR2 is ANQGSEA. The junction had 4 bases not matched to a gene; V was cut back by 4 bases and J by 0 bases. The CDR3 is 14 residues long. The CDR3 reads CSVGRTGSTDTQYF. The CDR3 DNA reads as TGCAGCGTTGGGCGGACAGGTAGCACAGATACGCAGTATTTT.

CDR3 residues: CASSFGLAGGLLYNEQFF. In nucleotides, the CDR3 is TGTGCCAGTAGTTTCGGGCTAGCGGGGGGCTTACTTTACAATGAGCAGTTCTTC. The chain uses TRBV19 and TRBJ2-1; 11 bases are a match to TRBD2. Germline loops: CDR1 LNHDA, CDR2 SQIVND (reference sequence). The CDR3 is made up of 18 amino acids. Losses at the gene ends were 5 bases for V and 4 bases for J; bases not matched to a gene: 13.

The chain couples TRBV5-1 to TRBJ2-2, with D possibly matching TRBD2 (6 bases). The ends were cut back, 0 bases at V and 6 bases at J, with 9 bases in the middle. The length of the CDR3 is 14 residues. The V gene's germline CDR1 is SGHRS and CDR2 YFSETQ. CDR3 DNA sequence: TGCGCCAGCAGCTTGGACGGGAGCGCCGGGGAGCTGTTTTTT. Its translation is CASSLDGSAGELFF.

The chain joins TRBV18 to TRBJ1-2; TRBD1 might be the D (6 bases). CDR3 length: 13 residues. V lost 5 bases and J lost 2, with 9 bases in between. Per germline, CDR1 KGHSH and CDR2 LQKENI. CDR3 loop: CASSYRVNYGYTF. CDR3 DNA: TGTGCCAGCTCATACAGGGTCAACTATGGCTACACCTTC.

This chain joins TRBV5-6 and TRBJ2-2; D is uncertain. CDR3 length: 12 residues. Germline V gene sequence: CDR1 SGHDT, CDR2 YYEEEE. Trimming took off 4 bases at V and 7 bases at J, with 8 bases between the two ends. Here the CDR3 reads CASSPPVGELFF. CDR3 bases: TGTGCCAGCAGCCCCCCTGTCGGGGAGCTGTTTTTT.

CDR3 nucleotides: TGTGCCAGCAGCTCGGCCGACAGGGGGCGCAACGAGCAGTACTTC. It is translated as CASSSADRGRNEQYF. The V gene is TRBV7-8, the J gene TRBJ2-7, with 10 positions matching TRBD1. Germline CDR1 reads SGHVS; CDR2 reads FQNEAQ. The junction had 8 bases not matched to a gene; V was cut back by 4 bases and J by 5 bases. The CDR3 runs 15 residues. The entire variable domain, with the rest obtained from reference TRBV7-8 and TRBJ2-7, is as follows: GAGVSQSPRYKVAKRGQDVALRCDPISGHVSLFWYQQALGQGPEFLTYFQNEAQLDKSGLPSDRFFAERPEGSVSTLKIQRTQQEDSAVYLCASSSADRGRNEQYFGPGTRLTVT.

The chain couples TRBV3-1 (or the pseudogene TRBV3-2) to TRBJ1-6; perhaps TRBD1 as D (5 bases). The CDR3 length is 14 residues. CDR1 and CDR2 from the germline V gene are LGHDT and YNNKEL (reference sequence). V lost 1 base to trimming and J lost 8 bases, with 9 bases between them. The DNA of the CDR3 is TGTGCCAGCAGCCAAGGTGGGGGGGATTCACCCCTCCACTTT. This codes for CASSQGGGDSPLHF.

The chain joins TRBV3-1 (or the pseudogene TRBV3-2) to TRBJ1-1; weak D call: TRBD1 (5 bases). CDR1 and CDR2 (germline): LGHDT, YNNKEL (reference sequence). The V end lost 4 bases, the J end lost 4 bases, and 13 bases lay between the germline ends. This CDR3 contains 14 residues. CDR3 sequence: CASSRPGYGTEAFF. DNA of the CDR3: TGTGCCAGCAGCCGGCCAGGGTACGGCACTGAAGCTTTCTTT.